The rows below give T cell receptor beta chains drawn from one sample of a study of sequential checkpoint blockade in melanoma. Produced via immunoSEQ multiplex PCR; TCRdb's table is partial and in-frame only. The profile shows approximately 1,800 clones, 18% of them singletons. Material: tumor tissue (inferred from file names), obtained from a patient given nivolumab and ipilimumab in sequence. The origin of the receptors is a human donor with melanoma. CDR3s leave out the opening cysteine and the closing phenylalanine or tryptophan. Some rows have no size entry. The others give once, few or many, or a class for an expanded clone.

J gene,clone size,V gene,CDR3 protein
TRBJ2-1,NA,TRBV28,ASSLPALEQF
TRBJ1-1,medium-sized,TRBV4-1,ASSQERIGGTEAF
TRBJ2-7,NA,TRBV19,ASSIRLGLRSYEQY
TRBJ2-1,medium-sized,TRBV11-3,ASNQVRTGRNEQF
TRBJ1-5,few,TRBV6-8,ATSTGGGQPQH
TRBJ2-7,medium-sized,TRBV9,ARSPRRALTD
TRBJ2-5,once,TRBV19,ASSNRGQGKTQY
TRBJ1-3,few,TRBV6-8,ASSYGPWGAGNTIY
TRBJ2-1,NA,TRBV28,ASSLLASYNEQF
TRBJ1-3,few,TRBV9,ASNPNQGNTIY
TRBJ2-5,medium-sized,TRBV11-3,ASSLGVLQETQY
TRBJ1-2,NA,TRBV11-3,ASSLEGARGNSYGYT
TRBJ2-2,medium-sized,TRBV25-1,ASSETRGDTGELF
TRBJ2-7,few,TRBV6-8,ASSPQGYEQY
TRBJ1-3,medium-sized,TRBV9,ASSRGQPASGNTIY
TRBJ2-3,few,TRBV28,ASSLLGRHSTDTQY